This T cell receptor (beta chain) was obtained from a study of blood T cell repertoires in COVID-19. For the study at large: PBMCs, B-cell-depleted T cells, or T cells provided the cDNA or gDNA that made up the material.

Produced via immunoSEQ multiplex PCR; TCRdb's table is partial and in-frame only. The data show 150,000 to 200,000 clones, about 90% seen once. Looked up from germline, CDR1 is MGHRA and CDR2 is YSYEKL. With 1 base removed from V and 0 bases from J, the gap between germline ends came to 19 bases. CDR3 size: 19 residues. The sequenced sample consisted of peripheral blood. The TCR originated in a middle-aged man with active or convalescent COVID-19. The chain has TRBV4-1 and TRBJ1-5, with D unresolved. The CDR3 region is CASSQGSSPGLNSNQPQHF. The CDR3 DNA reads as TGCGCCAGCAGCCAAGGTTCCAGTCCTGGCTTGAATAGCAATCAGCCCCAGCATTTT.